The entry below describes one TCR beta chain. The antigen is undetermined. Molecular-barcoded quantitative 5'-RACE produced these TCR beta libraries. TCRdb called the 5' RACE reads again in MiXCR, with one record for every CDR3 protein. The repertoire holds almost 250,000 distinct CDR3 sequences, with 32% as singletons. These data belong to a study of CD8 T cells in ankylosing spondylitis. The germline V gene has CDR1 SEHNR and CDR2 FQNEAQ (reference sequence). With V trimmed by 6 bases and J by 1 base, 6 bases remained unmatched. The CDR3 runs 15 residues. The study, taken as a whole, reports: Clones linked to disease, bearing a CD8+ phenotype, were relatively rare in peripheral blood. A motif of eight or nine highly homologous TCR beta variants was seen as apparently characteristic of ankylosing spondylitis blood. Matched synovial fluid from ankylosing spondylitis patients was reported to be enriched for disease-linked clones.

The V gene is TRBV7-9, the J gene TRBJ2-7; 10 nucleotides align to TRBD1. Sequencing was performed on blood, either unsorted or a sorted T cell fraction (not recorded which). The clonotype originates from a male donor with ankylosing spondylitis or in good health (not recorded which). This CDR3 is CASSRTGGSSYEQYF. The CDR3 DNA sequence: TGTGCCAGCAGTAGGACAGGGGGATCGTCCTACGAGCAGTACTTC.